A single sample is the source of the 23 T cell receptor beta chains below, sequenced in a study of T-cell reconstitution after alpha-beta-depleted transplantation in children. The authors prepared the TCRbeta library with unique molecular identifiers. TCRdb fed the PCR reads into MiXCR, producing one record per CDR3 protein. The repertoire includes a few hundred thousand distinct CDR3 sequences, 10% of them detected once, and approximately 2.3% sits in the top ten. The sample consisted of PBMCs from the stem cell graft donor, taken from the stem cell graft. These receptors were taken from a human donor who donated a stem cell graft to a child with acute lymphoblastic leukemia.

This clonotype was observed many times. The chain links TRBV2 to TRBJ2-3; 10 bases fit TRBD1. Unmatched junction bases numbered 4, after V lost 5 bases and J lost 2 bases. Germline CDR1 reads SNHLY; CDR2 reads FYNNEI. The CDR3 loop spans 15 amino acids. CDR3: CASSPTGGFTDTQYF. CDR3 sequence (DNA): TGTGCCAGCAGTCCGACAGGGGGCTTCACAGATACGCAGTATTTT.

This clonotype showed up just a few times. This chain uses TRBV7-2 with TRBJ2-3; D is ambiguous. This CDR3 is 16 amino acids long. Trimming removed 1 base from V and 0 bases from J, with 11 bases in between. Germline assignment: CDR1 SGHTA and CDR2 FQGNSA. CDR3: CASSLEAGPSTDTQYF. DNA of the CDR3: TGTGCCAGCAGCTTAGAGGCCGGACCTAGCACAGATACGCAGTATTTT. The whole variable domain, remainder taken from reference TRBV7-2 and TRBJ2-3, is GAGVSQSPSNKVTEKGKDVELRCDPISGHTALYWYRQSLGQGLEFLIYFQGNSAPDKSGLPSDRFSAERTGGSVSTLTIQRTQQEDSAVYLCASSLEAGPSTDTQYFGPGTRLTVL.

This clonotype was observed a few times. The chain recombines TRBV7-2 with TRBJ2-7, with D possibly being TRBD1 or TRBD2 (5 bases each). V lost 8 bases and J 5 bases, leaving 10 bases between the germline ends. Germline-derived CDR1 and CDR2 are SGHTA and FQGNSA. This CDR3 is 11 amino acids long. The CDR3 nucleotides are TGTGCCAGCGGGTGGGGGAACGAGCAGTACTTC. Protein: CASGWGNEQYF.

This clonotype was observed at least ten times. Here the CDR3 DNA reads TGTGCCAGCAGTTTTCTCCAGGGGGCTGGAGAGACCCAGTACTTC. The encoded protein is CASSFLQGAGETQYF. The rearrangement uses TRBV28 and TRBJ2-5; 8 bases are shared with TRBD1. The CDR3 is made up of 15 amino acids. The ends lost 3 bases at V and 4 bases at J; junction bases unmatched: 7. From germline, CDR1 is MDHEN and CDR2 SYDVKM.

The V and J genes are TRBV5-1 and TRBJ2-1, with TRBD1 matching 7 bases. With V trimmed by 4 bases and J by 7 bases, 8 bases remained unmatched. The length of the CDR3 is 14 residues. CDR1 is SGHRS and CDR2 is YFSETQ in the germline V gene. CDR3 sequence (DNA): TGCGCCAGCAGCCCCGGCCCGGACAGGAATGAGCAGTTCTTC. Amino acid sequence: CASSPGPDRNEQFF.

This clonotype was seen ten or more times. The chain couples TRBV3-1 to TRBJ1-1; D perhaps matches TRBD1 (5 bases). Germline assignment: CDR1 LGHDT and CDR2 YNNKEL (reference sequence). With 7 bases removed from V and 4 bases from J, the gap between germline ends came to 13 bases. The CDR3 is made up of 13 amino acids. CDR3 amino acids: CASTLQGSTEAFF. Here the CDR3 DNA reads TGTGCCAGCACCCTTCAGGGAAGCACTGAAGCTTTCTTT. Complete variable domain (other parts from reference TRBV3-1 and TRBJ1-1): DTAVSQTPKYLVTQMGNDKSIKCEQNLGHDTMYWYKQDSKKFLKIMFSYNNKELIINETVPNRFSPKSPDKAHLNLHINSLELGDSAVYFCASTLQGSTEAFFGQGTRLTVV.

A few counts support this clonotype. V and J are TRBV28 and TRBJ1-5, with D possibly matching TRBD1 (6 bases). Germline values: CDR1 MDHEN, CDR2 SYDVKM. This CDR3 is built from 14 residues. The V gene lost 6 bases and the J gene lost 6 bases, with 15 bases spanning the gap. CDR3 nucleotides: TGTGCCAGCAGATTAACAGGGTTAGGTCAGCCCCAGCATTTT. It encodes CASRLTGLGQPQHF.

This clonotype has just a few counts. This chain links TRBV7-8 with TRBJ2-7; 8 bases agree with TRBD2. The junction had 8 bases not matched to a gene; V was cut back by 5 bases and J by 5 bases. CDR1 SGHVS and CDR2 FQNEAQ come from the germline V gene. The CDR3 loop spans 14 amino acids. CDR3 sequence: CASSPSSGFHEQYF. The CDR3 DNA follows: TGTGCCAGCAGCCCCTCTAGCGGGTTCCACGAGCAGTACTTC.

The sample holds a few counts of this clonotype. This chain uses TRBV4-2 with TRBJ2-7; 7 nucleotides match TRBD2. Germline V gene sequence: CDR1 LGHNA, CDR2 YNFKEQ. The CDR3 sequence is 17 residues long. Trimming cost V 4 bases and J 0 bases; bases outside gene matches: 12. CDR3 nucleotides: TGTGCCAGCAGCCGACCTTCCGGCGGGGGTAGCTCCTACGAGCAGTACTTC. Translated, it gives CASSRPSGGGSSYEQYF.

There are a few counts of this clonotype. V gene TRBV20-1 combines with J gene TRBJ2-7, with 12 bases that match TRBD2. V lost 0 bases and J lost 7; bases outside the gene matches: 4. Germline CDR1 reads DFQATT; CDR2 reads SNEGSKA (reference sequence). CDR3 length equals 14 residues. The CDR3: CSARDLAGGDEQYF. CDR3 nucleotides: TGCAGTGCTAGAGATCTAGCGGGAGGGGATGAGCAGTACTTC.

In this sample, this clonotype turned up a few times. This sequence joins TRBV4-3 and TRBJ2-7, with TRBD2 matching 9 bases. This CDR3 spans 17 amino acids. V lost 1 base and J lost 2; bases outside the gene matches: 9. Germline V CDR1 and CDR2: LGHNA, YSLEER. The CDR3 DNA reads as TGCGCCAGCAGCCAAGCGCCTGGGCTAGCGGGAACCTACGAGCAGTACTTC. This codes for CASSQAPGLAGTYEQYF.

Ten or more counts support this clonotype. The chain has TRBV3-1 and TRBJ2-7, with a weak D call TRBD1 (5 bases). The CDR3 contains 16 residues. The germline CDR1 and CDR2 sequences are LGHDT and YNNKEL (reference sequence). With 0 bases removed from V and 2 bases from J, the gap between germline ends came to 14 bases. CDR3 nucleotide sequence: TGTGCCAGCAGCCAAGATAGACAGCCGATCCCCTACGAGCAGTACTTC. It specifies CASSQDRQPIPYEQYF.

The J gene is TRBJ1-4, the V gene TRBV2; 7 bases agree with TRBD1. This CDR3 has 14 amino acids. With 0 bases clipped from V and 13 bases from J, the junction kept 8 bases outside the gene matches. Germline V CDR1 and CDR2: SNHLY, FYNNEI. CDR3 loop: CASSEASWGQRLFF. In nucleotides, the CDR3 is TGTGCCAGCAGTGAAGCCTCCTGGGGACAGCGACTGTTTTTT. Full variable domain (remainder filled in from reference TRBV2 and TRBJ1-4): EPEVTQTPSHQVTQMGQEVILRCVPISNHLYFYWYRQILGQKVEFLVSFYNNEISEKSEIFDDQFSVERPDGSNFTLKIRSTKLEDSAMYFCASSEASWGQRLFFGSGTQLSVL.

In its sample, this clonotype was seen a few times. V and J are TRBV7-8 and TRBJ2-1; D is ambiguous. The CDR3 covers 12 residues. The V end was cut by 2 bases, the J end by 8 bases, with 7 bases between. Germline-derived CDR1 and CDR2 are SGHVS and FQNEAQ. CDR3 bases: TGTGCCAGCAGCTTAATCGTCCATGAGCAGTTCTTC. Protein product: CASSLIVHEQFF.

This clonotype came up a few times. CDR3 in DNA: TGTGCCAGCAGCCCGGGTTCCGGAGAGACCCAGTACTTC. Translating it yields CASSPGSGETQYF. The chain has TRBV12-3 or TRBV12-4 and TRBJ2-5; D uncertain. The CDR3 is 13 residues long. Trimming removed 6 bases from V and 4 bases from J, with 12 bases in between.

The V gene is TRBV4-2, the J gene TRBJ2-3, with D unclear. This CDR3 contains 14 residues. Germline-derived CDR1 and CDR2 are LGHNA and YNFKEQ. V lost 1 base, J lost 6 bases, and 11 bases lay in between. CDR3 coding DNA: TGTGCCAGCAGCCAAGGGACCACGGCGGATACGCAGTATTTT. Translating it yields CASSQGTTADTQYF.

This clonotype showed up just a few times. In nucleotides, the CDR3 is TGTGCCAGCAGCCCCCCCCATCCTATAGCGGGAGCGCAGTACTTC. Translated: CASSPPHPIAGAQYF. The chain is built from TRBV28 and TRBJ2-7, with 9 bases identical to TRBD2. The trim removed 6 bases at V and 9 bases at J, leaving 15 bases unmatched. CDR1 is MDHEN and CDR2 is SYDVKM in the germline V gene. The CDR3 has 15 residues. The full variable domain, completed using reference TRBV28 and TRBJ2-7, is DVKVTQSSRYLVKRTGEKVFLECVQDMDHENMFWYRQDPGLGLRLIYFSYDVKMKEKGDIPEGYSVSREKKERFSLILESASTNQTSMYLCASSPPHPIAGAQYFGPGTRLTVT.

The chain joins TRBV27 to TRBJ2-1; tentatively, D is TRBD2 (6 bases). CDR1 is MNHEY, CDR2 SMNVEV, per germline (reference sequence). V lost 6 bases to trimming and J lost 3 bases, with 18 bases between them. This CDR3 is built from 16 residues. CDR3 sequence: CASSQLPRGDYNEQFF. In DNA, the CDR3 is TGTGCCAGCAGCCAACTCCCGCGGGGTGACTACAATGAGCAGTTCTTC.

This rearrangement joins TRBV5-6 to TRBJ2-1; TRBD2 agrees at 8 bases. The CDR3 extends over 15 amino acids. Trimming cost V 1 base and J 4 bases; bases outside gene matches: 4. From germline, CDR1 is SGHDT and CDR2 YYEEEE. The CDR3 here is CASSLTSGFYNEQFF. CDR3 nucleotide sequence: TGTGCCAGCAGCTTGACTAGCGGTTTTTACAATGAGCAGTTCTTC.

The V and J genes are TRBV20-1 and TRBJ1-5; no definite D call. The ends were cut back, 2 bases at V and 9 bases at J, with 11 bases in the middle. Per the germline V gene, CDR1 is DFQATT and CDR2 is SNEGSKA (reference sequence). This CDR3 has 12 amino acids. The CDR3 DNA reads TGCAGTGCTAGATCAGTAACGGGGCCCCAGCATTTT. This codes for CSARSVTGPQHF.

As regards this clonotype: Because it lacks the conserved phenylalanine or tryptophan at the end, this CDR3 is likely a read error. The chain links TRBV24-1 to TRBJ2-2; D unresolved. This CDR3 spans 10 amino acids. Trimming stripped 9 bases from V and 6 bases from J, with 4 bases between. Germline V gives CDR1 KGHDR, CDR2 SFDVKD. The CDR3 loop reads CATGAGELFL. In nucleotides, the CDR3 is TGTGCCACCGGTGCCGGGGAGCTGTTTTTG.

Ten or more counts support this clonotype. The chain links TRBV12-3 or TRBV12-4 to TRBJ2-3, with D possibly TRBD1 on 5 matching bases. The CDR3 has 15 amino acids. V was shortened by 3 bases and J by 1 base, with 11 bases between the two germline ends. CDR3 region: CASSLGQGGTDTQYF. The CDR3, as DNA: TGTGCCAGCAGTTTGGGTCAGGGTGGCACAGATACGCAGTATTTT.

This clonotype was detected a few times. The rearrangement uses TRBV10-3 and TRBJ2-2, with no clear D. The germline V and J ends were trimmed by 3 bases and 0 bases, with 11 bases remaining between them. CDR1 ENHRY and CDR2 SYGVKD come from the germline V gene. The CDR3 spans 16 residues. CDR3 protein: CAISDTFDSNTGELFF. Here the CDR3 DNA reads TGTGCCATCAGTGACACATTTGACTCGAACACCGGGGAGCTGTTTTTT.